The subject of this entry is one TCR beta chain. The antigen it recognizes is unknown. There are no base qualities to consult, and no much larger clone falls within one base. This record comes from a study of blood T cell repertoires in COVID-19 (dated by TCRdb to about 2020). At the level of the whole study: Samples from collaborators originated in the United States, Italy and Spain and spanned both the acute and convalescent phases of COVID-19. The prospective study material was composed of cDNA or gDNA derived from T cells, B-cell-depleted T cells, or PBMCs. Subjects who had been exposed to COVID-19, were actively infected with it, or had recovered from it provided the deeply sampled blood TCRbeta repertoires that made up the dataset. A freely available public database, intended as a resource for researchers studying the immune response to SARS-CoV-2, is where the repertoires were released. Samples were obtained from the ongoing ImmuneRACE study (first 160 participants) and from approximately 1,200 subjects provided by 6 global collaborators. Nearly every sample came with metadata listing a de-identified subject ID, COVID-19 status, age in years and sex. Where available, HLA class I and class II types were taken from metadata supplied by the sample provider and were not determined by assay-based typing. Summary of the overall study and its limitations: The quantity of clinical and demographic metadata differed by source and by participant and was supplied without curation.

Enrolling through a virtual design, the prospective study's participants ranged in age from roughly 18 to 95 years and lived across about two dozen United States geographic areas. To assign participants to cohorts, the prospective study relied on clinical history that participants themselves reported in a screening survey and a study questionnaire. Recovered participants in ImmuneRACE Cohort 3 were defined as having two consecutive negative NP/OP PCR tests, clearance from a healthcare professional, or resolution of symptoms. In the prospective study, mobile phlebotomists collected whole blood, serum and a nasopharyngeal or oropharyngeal swab from each participant. Over a roughly two-month period, participants in the prospective study had the option of providing additional blood draws and questionnaires. Before DNA extraction, blood samples from the prospective study were shipped at room temperature or frozen.

TCRbeta CDR3 regions were amplified from genomic DNA using the immunoSEQ Assay, a bias-controlled multiplex PCR. In the original analysis: The number of nucleated cells in each sample was estimated from the amplification of reference gene primers within the assay. Sequence reads were collapsed and filtered to measure the absolute abundance of every unique TCRbeta CDR3 rearrangement. For each sample, productive Simpson clonality was calculated as the square root of Simpson's diversity index across productive rearrangements. TCRdb carries this immuneACCESS record with in-frame sequences only. Its versions omit some clonotypes, under half of them owing to an unresolved V gene in the studies checked, with the rest unexplained. That table gives V, J and clone size, and the DNA gave D and trimming. Present in this sample are 330,000 or so clones, roughly 87% of which were seen just once. The ten top clones hold approximately 3.1% of the sample.

Trimming removed 6 bases from V and 2 bases from J, leaving 16 bases between the germline ends. The germline V gene supplies CDR1 MDHEN and CDR2 SYDVKM. The CDR3, from cysteine to phenylalanine, totals 15 residues. The sequence is cut down to CDR3 DNA, 45 bases in frame from base 1. The source is a woman aged 25 to 39 who had recovered from COVID-19. The specimen sequenced was PBMCs or T cells enriched from blood (not recorded which). The chain was built from TRBV28 and TRBJ1-2; TRBD1 could be the D gene, as 5 bases match. The nucleotide sequence reads TGTGCCAGCAGCCGCGGACATCTACGGAACTATGGCTACACCTTC. The encoded protein is CASSRGHLRNYGYTF.